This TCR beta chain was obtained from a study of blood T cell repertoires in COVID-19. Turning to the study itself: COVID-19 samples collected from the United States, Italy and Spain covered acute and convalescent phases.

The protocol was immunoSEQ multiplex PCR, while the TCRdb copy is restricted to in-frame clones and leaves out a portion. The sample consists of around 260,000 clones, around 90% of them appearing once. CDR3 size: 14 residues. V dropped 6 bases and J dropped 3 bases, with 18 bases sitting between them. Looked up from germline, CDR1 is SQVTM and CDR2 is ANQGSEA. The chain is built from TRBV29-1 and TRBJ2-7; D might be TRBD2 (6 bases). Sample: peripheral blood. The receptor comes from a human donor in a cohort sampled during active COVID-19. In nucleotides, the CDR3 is TGCAGCGTCGGGGCAGGAGGGGACCTCTACGAGCAGTACTTC. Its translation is CSVGAGGDLYEQYF.